This T cell receptor (beta chain) was identified in a study of OX40 agonist ivuxolimab in advanced cancers. Notes on this clone: Different DNA sequences within this sample yield the same CDR3.

Germline lookup yields CDR1 SGHRS and CDR2 YFSETQ. V lost 1 base and J 2 bases, leaving 10 bases between the germline ends. The CDR3 sequence is 15 residues long. Profiled with immunoSEQ multiplex PCR; TCRdb holds only in-frame clones, not every one. Here the sample spans about 97,000 clones, 70% to 90% being singletons. Sampled blood was obtained at baseline, cycle 4 day 1, and cycle 7 day 1. This chain links TRBV5-1 with TRBJ1-5, with TRBD1 as a possible D gene (5 bases). The material sequenced was CD4+ or CD8+ T cells sorted from blood, taken in a trial of the OX40 agonist ivuxolimab. This clonotype was obtained from an adult with an advanced solid tumor such as melanoma, head and neck, liver or kidney cancer. The CDR3 DNA is TGCGCCAGCAGCTTGCTATCGGGGGGCAATCAGCCCCAGCATTTT. As protein: CASSLLSGGNQPQHF.